Following are 12 T cell receptor beta chains from one sample sequenced in a study of T cell responses to AZD1222 COVID-19 vaccine. TCRdb's copy holds only in-frame clones and misses some; the assay was immunoSEQ multiplex PCR. The table records about 110,000 clones, roughly 88% of them present only once. The material was peripheral blood, obtained 28 days after the second AZD1222 dose. The origin of the receptors is an adult who received the AZD1222 COVID-19 vaccine.

The chain carries TRBV18 and TRBJ2-3, with 8 bases identical to TRBD1. This CDR3 has 15 amino acids. Germline CDR1 KGHSH, CDR2 LQKENI. V dropped 6 bases and J dropped 3; count of bases not matched to a gene: 8. DNA of the CDR3: TGTGCCAGCTCCCCTAACCGACAGGGGACAGATACGCAGTATTTT. This encodes CASSPNRQGTDTQYF.

This clone was recorded once. A much bigger clone sits one base away, suggesting this may be a read error. The identical CDR3 is also encoded by other nucleotide sequences in the sample. This chain uses TRBV6-5 with TRBJ2-7; D remains ambiguous. This CDR3 spans 12 amino acids. V was clipped by 5 bases and J by 0 bases, with 5 bases between them. From germline, CDR1 is MNHEY and CDR2 SVGAGI. CDR3 nucleotide sequence: TGTGCCAGCAGTCAGAGCTCCTACGAGCAGTACTTC. This codes for CASSQSSYEQYF.

The chain recombines TRBV6-2 or TRBV6-3 with TRBJ2-5; no clear D gene. The V and J ends lost 2 bases and 5 bases respectively, with 6 bases between them. The CDR3 extends over 12 amino acids. The germline V gene has CDR1 MNHEY and CDR2 SVGEGT. CDR3 loop: CASSYPPETQYF. CDR3 in DNA: TGTGCCAGCAGTTACCCCCCGGAGACCCAGTACTTC.

The chain couples TRBV7-6 to TRBJ1-1; D gene ambiguous. The CDR3 runs to 14 residues. Germline assignment: CDR1 SGHVS and CDR2 FNYEAQ. V dropped 5 bases and J dropped 2 bases, with 12 bases sitting between them. The CDR3 region is CASSLGRLNTEAFF. CDR3 DNA sequence: TGTGCCAGCAGCCTTGGACGGTTAAACACTGAAGCTTTCTTT.

This chain joins TRBV19 and TRBJ2-1; D is undetermined. The CDR3 extends over 13 amino acids. V was shortened by 3 bases and J by 8 bases, with 11 bases between the two germline ends. Per the germline V gene, CDR1 is LNHDA and CDR2 is SQIVND (reference sequence). The CDR3 spells CASSINAVHEQFF. CDR3 nucleotides: TGTGCCAGTAGTATTAACGCGGTACATGAGCAGTTCTTC. The variable domain in full, completed from reference TRBV19 and TRBJ2-1, reads DGGITQSPKYLFRKEGQNVTLSCEQNLNHDAMYWYRQDPGQGLRLIYYSQIVNDFQKGDIAEGYSVSREKKESFPLTVTSAQKNPTAFYLCASSINAVHEQFFGPGTRLTVL.

The V call is TRBV9, the J call TRBJ1-3, with D possibly TRBD1 on 5 matching bases. This CDR3 contains 15 residues. Germline values: CDR1 SGDLS, CDR2 YYNGEE. V dropped 3 bases and J dropped 0 bases, with 10 bases sitting between them. The CDR3 here is CASSDQDTSGNTIYF. The CDR3 coding sequence is TGTGCCAGCAGCGACCAGGACACCTCTGGAAACACCATATATTTT.

The chain combines TRBV7-2 with TRBJ1-1; TRBD1 matches 7 bases. The CDR3 contains 13 residues. The V gene end was trimmed by 1 base and the J gene end by 10 bases; junction bases not matched to a gene: 6. Germline V lookup: CDR1 SGHTA, CDR2 FQGNSA. CDR3 nucleotide sequence: TGTGCCAGCAGCTTAGAAGGGCAGGGGGTAGCTTTCTTT. Translated: CASSLEGQGVAFF.

The chain uses TRBV6-5 and TRBJ2-1; the match to TRBD2 covers 10 bases. The CDR3 spans 15 residues. V lost 10 bases and J lost 6; bases outside the gene matches: 12. The germline V gene has CDR1 MNHEY and CDR2 SVGAGI. CDR3 nucleotides: TGTGCCATTTCGAAGGGTAGCGGGGGGAGCAATGAGCAGTTCTTC. This encodes CAISKGSGGSNEQFF.

The chain uses TRBV3-1 (or the pseudogene TRBV3-2) and TRBJ2-2; D possibly corresponds to TRBD1 (7 bases). Germline CDR1 is LGHDT and CDR2 is YNNKEL (reference sequence). With 4 bases removed from V and 9 bases from J, the gap between germline ends came to 18 bases. CDR3 size: 15 residues. The CDR3 DNA is TGTGCCAGCAGCCTAAATGTACAGGGGAGGCGGGAGCTGTTTTTT. Its translation: CASSLNVQGRRELFF.

This CDR3 is CASSYPGPGGEKLFF. Here the CDR3 DNA reads TGTGCCAGCAGTTACCCCGGCCCGGGGGGAGAAAAACTGTTTTTT. This rearrangement joins TRBV6-6 to TRBJ1-4; maybe TRBD1 (5 bases). Germline CDR1 and CDR2: MNHNY and SVGAGI (reference sequence). V lost 2 bases, J lost 8 bases, and 15 bases lay in between. CDR3 length equals 15 residues.

J is TRBJ2-3 and V is TRBV7-6; no clear D. Germline loops: CDR1 SGHVS, CDR2 FNYEAQ. The CDR3 contains 15 residues. Trimming took 4 bases from V and 1 from J, leaving 12 bases between them. The CDR3 loop is CASSSDQLGTDTQYF. The CDR3 DNA is TGTGCCAGCAGCTCCGACCAGTTGGGCACAGATACGCAGTATTTT.

J is TRBJ2-1 and V is TRBV27; D gene unclear. Trimming removed 3 bases from V and 7 bases from J, with 19 bases in between. Germline V gene lookup returns CDR1 MNHEY and CDR2 SMNVEV (reference sequence). This CDR3 contains 16 residues. The CDR3 region has the DNA TGTGCCAGCAGTTTCCGCCCTCCGTGGGCCGGTAATGAGCAGTTCTTC. Its protein is CASSFRPPWAGNEQFF.